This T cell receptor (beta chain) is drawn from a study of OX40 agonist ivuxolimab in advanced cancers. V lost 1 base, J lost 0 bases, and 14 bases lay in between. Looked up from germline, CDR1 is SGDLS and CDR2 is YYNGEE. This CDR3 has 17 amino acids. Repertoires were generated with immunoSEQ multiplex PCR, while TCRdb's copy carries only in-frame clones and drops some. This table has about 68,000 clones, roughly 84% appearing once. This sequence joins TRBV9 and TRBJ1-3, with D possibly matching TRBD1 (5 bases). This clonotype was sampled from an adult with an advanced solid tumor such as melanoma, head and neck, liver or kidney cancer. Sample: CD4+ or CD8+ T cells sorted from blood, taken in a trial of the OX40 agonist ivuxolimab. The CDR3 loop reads CASSVFPMTDSGNTIYF. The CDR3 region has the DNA TGTGCCAGCAGCGTATTTCCCATGACAGACTCTGGAAACACCATATATTTT.